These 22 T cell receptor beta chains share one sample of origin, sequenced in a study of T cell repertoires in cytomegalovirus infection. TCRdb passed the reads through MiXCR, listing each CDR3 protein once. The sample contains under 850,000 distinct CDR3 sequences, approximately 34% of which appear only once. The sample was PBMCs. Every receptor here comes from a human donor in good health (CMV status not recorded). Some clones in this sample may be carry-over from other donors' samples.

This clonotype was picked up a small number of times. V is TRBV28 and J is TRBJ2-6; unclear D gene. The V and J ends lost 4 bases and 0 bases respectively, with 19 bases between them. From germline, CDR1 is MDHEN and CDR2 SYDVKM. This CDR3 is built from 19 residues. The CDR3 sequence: CASSSLPPVYPSGANVLTF. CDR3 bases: TGTGCCAGCAGTTCGCTCCCCCCCGTCTACCCCTCTGGGGCCAACGTCCTGACTTTC.

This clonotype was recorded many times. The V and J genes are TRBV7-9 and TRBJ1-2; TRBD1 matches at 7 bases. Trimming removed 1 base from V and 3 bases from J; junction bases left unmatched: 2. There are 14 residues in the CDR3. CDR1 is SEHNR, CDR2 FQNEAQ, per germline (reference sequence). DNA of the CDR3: TGTGCCAGCAGCTTAGACAGGGGCGACTATGGCTACACCTTC. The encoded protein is CASSLDRGDYGYTF.

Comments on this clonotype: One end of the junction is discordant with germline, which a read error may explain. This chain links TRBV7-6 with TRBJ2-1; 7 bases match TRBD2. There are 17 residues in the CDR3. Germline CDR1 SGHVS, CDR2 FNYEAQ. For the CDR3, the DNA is TGTGCCAGCAGCTTACGGTCAGCGGGAAGATTGTTGGATGAGAAGTTCTTC. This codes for CASSLRSAGRLLDEKFF.

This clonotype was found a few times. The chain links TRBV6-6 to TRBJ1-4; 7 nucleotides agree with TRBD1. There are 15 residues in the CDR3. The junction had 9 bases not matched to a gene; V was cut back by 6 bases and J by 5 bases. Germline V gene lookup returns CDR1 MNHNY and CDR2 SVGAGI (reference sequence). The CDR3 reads CASRGDSRSNEKLFF. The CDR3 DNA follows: TGTGCCAGCAGGGGGGACAGCCGTTCGAATGAAAAACTGTTTTTT.

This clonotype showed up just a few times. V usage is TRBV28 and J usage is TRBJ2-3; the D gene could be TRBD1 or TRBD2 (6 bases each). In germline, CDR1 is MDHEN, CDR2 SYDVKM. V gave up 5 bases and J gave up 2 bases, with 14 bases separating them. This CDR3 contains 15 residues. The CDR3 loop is CASSKRGELTDTQYF. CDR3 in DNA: TGTGCCAGCAGTAAGAGGGGGGAACTCACAGATACGCAGTATTTT.

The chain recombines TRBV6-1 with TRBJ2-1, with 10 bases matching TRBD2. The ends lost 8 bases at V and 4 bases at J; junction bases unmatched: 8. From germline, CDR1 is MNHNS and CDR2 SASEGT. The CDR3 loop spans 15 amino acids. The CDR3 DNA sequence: TGTGCCAGCCAGCTCGTTAGCGGGGGGTACAATGAGCAGTTCTTC. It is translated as CASQLVSGGYNEQFF.

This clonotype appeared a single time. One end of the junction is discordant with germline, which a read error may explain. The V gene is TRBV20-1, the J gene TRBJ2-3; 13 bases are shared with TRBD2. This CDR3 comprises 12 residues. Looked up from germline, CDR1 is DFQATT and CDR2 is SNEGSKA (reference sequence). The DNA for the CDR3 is TGCAGTACTAGCGGGGGGGCGAATACGCAGTATTTT. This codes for CSTSGGANTQYF.

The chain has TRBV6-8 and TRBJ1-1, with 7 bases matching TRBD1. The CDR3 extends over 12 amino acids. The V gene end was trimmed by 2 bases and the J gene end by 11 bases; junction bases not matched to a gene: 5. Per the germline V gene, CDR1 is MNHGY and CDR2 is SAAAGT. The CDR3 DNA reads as TGTGCCAGCAGTTACCCGACAGGGTTTGCTTTCTTT. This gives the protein CASSYPTGFAFF.

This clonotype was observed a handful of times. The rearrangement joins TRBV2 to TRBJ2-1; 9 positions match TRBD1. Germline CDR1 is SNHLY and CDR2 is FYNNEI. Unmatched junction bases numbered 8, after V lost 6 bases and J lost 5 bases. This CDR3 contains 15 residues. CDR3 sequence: CASRENRDRDNEQFF. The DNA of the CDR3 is TGTGCCAGCAGAGAAAACCGGGACAGGGACAATGAGCAGTTCTTC.

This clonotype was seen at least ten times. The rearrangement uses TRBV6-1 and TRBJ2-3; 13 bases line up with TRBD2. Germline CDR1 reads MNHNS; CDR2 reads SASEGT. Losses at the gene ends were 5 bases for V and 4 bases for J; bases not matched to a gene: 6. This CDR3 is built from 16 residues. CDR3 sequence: CASSHRTSGSPDTQYF. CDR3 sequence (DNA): TGTGCCAGCAGTCATCGGACTAGCGGGAGCCCAGATACGCAGTATTTT.

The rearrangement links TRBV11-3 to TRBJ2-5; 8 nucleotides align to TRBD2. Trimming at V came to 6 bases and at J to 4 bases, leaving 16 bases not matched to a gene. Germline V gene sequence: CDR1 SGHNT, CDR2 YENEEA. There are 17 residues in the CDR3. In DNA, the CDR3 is TGTGCCAGCAGTCCCAGCGGGAGTCCCCTTGGTACAGAGACCCAGTACTTC. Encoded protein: CASSPSGSPLGTETQYF. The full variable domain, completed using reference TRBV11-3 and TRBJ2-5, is EAGVVQSPRYKIIEKKQPVAFWCNPISGHNTLYWYLQNLGQGPELLIRYENEEAVDDSQLPKDRFSAERLKGVDSTLKIQPAELGDSAVYLCASSPSGSPLGTETQYFGPGTRLLVL.

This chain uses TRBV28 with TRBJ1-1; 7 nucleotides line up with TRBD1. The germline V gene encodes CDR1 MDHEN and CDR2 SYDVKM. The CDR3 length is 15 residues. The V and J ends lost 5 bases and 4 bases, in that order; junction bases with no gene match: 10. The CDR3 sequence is CASSPQTGLRTEAFF. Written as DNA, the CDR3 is TGTGCCAGCAGTCCCCAGACAGGGTTGCGCACTGAAGCTTTCTTT.

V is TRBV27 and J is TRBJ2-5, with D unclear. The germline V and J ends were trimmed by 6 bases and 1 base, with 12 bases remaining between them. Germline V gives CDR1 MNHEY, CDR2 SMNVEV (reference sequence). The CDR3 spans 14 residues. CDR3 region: CASRVMATQETQYF. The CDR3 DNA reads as TGTGCCAGCAGGGTCATGGCGACCCAAGAGACCCAGTACTTC.

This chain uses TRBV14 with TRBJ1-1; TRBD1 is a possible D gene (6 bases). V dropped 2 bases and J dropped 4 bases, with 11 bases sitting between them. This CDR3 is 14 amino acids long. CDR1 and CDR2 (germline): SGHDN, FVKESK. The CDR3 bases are TGTGCCAGCAGCCAATCCAGGGGAGGCACTGAAGCTTTCTTT. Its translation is CASSQSRGGTEAFF.

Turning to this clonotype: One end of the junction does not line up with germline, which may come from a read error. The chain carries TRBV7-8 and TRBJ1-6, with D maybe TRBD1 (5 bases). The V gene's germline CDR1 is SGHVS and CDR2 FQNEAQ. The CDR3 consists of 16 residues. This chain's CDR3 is CAISLRSQGANSPLHF. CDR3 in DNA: TGTGCCATCAGCTTAAGATCCCAAGGGGCTAATTCACCCCTCCACTTT.

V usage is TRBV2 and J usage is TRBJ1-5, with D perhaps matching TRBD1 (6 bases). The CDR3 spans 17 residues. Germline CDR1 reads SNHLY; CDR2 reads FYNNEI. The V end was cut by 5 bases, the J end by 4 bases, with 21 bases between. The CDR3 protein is CASSRGRDTIRNQPQHF. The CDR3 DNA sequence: TGTGCCAGCAGTCGAGGGAGGGACACCATCCGAAATCAGCCCCAGCATTTT. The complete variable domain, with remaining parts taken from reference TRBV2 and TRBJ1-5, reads EPEVTQTPSHQVTQMGQEVILRCVPISNHLYFYWYRQILGQKVEFLVSFYNNEISEKSEIFDDQFSVERPDGSNFTLKIRSTKLEDSAMYFCASSRGRDTIRNQPQHFGDGTRLSIL.

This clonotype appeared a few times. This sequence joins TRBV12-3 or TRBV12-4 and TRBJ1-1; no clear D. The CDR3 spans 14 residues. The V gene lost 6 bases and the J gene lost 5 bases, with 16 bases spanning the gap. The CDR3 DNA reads TGTGCCAGCAGCCGCTTACAGCCATCTACTGAAGCTTTCTTT. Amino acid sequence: CASSRLQPSTEAFF.

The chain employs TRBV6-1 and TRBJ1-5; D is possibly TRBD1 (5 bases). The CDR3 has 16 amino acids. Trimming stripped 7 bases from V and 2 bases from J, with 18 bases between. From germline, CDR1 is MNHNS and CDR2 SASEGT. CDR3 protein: CASTPGWGGGNQPQHF. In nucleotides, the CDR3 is TGTGCCAGCACTCCCGGGTGGGGGGGGGGCAATCAGCCCCAGCATTTT.

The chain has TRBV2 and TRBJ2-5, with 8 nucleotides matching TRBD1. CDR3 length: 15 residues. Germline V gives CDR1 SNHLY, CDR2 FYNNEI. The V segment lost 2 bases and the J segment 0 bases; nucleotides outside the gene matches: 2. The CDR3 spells CASSERQGYQETQYF. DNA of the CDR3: TGTGCCAGCAGTGAACGACAGGGGTACCAAGAGACCCAGTACTTC.

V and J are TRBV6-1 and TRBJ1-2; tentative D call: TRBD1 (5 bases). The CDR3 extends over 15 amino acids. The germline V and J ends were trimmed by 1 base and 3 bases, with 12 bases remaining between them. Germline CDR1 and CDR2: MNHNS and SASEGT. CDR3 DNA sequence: TGTGCCAGCAGTGAAGTTGGGGGGGACGACTATGGCTACACCTTC. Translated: CASSEVGGDDYGYTF.

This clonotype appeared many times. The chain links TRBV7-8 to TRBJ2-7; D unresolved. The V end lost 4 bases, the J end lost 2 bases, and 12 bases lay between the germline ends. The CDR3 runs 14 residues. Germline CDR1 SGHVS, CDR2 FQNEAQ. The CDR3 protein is CASSSWATPYEQYF. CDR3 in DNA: TGTGCCAGCAGCTCCTGGGCCACCCCCTACGAGCAGTACTTC.

The CDR3 protein is CASSPNRDGIYEQYF. The DNA of the CDR3 is TGTGCCAGCAGCCCAAACCGGGACGGGATCTACGAGCAGTACTTC. The chain couples TRBV6-1 to TRBJ2-7; either TRBD1 or TRBD2 may fit D (5 bases each). The CDR3 sequence is 15 residues long. Germline CDR1 is MNHNS and CDR2 is SASEGT. Trimming cost V 6 bases and J 3 bases, with 18 bases left between them.